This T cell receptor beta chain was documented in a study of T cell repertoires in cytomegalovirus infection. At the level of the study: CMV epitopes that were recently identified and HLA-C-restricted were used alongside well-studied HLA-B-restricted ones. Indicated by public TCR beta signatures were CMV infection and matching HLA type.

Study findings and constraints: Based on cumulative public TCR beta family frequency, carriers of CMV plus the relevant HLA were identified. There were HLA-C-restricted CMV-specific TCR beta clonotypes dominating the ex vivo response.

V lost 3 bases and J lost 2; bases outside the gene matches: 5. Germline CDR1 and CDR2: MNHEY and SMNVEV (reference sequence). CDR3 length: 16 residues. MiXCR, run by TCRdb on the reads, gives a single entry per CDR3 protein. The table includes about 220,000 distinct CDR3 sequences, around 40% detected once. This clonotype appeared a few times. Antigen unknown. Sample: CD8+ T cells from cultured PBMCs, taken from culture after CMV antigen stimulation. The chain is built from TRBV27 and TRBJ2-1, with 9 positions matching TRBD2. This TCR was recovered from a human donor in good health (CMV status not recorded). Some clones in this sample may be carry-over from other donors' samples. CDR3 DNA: TGTGCCAGCAGTTTCTTAGCGGGAGACCCCTACAATGAGCAGTTCTTC. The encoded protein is CASSFLAGDPYNEQFF.